This TCR beta chain came from a study of OX40 agonist ivuxolimab in advanced cancers. Study in general: Each patient was given ivuxolimab into a vein every 2 weeks, at 0.01 to 10 mg/kg. In three patients, partial responses were observed, one with hepatocellular carcinoma and two with cutaneous melanoma.

Patients were ineligible given autoimmune disease history or systemic immunosuppression. With 4 bases clipped from V and 3 bases from J, the junction kept 6 bases outside the gene matches. Germline loops: CDR1 LGHNA, CDR2 YSLEER. This CDR3 has 15 amino acids. Data came from immunoSEQ multiplex PCR; TCRdb stores just in-frame clones and leaves some out. Seen here are approximately 29,000 clones, less than 90% observed once, and the top ten hold about a sixth. This receptor was identified in an adult with an advanced solid tumor such as melanoma, head and neck, liver or kidney cancer. Sequencing was performed on CD4+ or CD8+ T cells sorted from blood, taken in a trial of the OX40 agonist ivuxolimab. The chain links TRBV4-3 to TRBJ2-7; 10 positions agree with TRBD1. CDR3: CASSLGRTGGYEQYF. Written as DNA, the CDR3 is TGCGCCAGCAGCCTTGGACGGACAGGGGGCTACGAGCAGTACTTC.